Sequencing of this T cell receptor beta chain was carried out in a study of shared clonotypes between healthy human individuals. About the study: CD8 memory received one plate per donor, CD8 naive two, CD4 memory three and CD4 naive three. Findings and limits, study-wide: Genetic and exposure-history diversity was limited by the small donor number.

The CDR3 covers 14 residues. The V end lost 4 bases, the J end lost 7 bases, and 15 bases lay between the germline ends. Germline V lookup: CDR1 SGHRS, CDR2 YFSETQ. About this clone: Its antigen remains unknown.

As originally analysed: Because ImmunoSEQ provided only junction sequences with no quality scores, the filtering differed. Sequencing used immunoSEQ multiplex PCR; TCRdb keeps in-frame clones, though not all of them. V, J and clone size derive from that table, while D and trimming were established from the DNA sequence. The sample contains about 1 million clones, more than 60% of which appear only once. This receptor was taken from a young man in good health. The rearrangement uses TRBV5-1 and TRBJ1-5; D remains ambiguous. Source material: memory CD4+ T cells sorted from blood. Sample subset: CD45RA-negative fraction. The CDR3 sequence is CASSLLGAGQPQHF. The CDR3 nucleotides are TGCGCCAGCAGCCTCCTGGGCGCCGGGCAGCCCCAGCATTTT. Based on the CDR3 plus reference TRBV5-1 and TRBJ1-5, the full variable domain is KAGVTQTPRYLIKTRGQQVTLSCSPISGHRSVSWYQQTPGQGLQFLFEYFSETQRNKGNFPGRFSGRQFSNSRSEMNVSTLELGDSALYLCASSLLGAGQPQHFGDGTRLSIL.